These 5 T cell receptor beta chains originate from one sample sequenced in a study of beta chain features in type 1 diabetes. Expressed TCRB transcripts were sequenced, since all the RNA that had been isolated was reverse transcribed. This table comes from immunoSEQ multiplex PCR, and its TCRdb copy is limited to in-frame clones, with some not included. In the table there are fewer than 250,000 clones, roughly two thirds of which are singletons. Input material: naive CD4+ T cells from blood. These receptors came from a man in his thirties or forties in good health.

This chain links TRBV4-3 with TRBJ2-1, with 8 positions matching TRBD2. Germline V CDR1 and CDR2: LGHNA, YSLEER. This CDR3 region has 17 residues. The V gene end was trimmed by 0 bases and the J gene end by 0 bases; junction bases not matched to a gene: 4. The DNA for the CDR3 is TGCGCCAGCAGCCAAGAAATAGCGGGAAGCTCCTACAATGAGCAGTTCTTC. It specifies CASSQEIAGSSYNEQFF.

This clone was detected only a few times. CDR3 sequence (DNA): TGTGCCAGCAGTGAAGCAGGTGGGGACACTGAAGCTTTCTTT. Encoded protein: CASSEAGGDTEAFF. The rearrangement uses TRBV6-1 and TRBJ1-1; unclear D gene. CDR1 MNHNS and CDR2 SASEGT come from the germline V gene. V lost 0 bases to trimming and J lost 3 bases, with 8 bases between them. This CDR3 spans 14 amino acids.

The chain joins TRBV5-1 to TRBJ2-5; 8 nucleotides line up with TRBD1. The CDR3 loop spans 16 amino acids. Germline assignment: CDR1 SGHRS and CDR2 YFSETQ. J lost 5 bases, V lost 5 bases, and 14 bases had no gene match. The CDR3 loop reads CASSSERTGRWETQYF. The CDR3 coding sequence is TGCGCCAGCAGTTCAGAGAGGACAGGGAGGTGGGAGACCCAGTACTTC.

The chain links TRBV29-1 to TRBJ1-1, with TRBD1 as a possible D gene (5 bases). The CDR3 covers 11 residues. Per the germline V gene, CDR1 is SQVTM and CDR2 is ANQGSEA. V lost 6 bases to trimming and J lost 11 bases, with 16 bases between them. The CDR3, as DNA: TGCAGCGTGCAAAGGACTCGGGGGGCTTTCTTT. This sequence encodes CSVQRTRGAFF.

The V and J genes are TRBV5-6 and TRBJ1-2; the D is unclear. Trimming cost V 7 bases and J 4 bases, with 11 bases left between them. The CDR3 runs to 12 residues. CDR1 and CDR2 from the germline V gene are SGHDT and YYEEEE. Written as DNA, the CDR3 is TGTGCCAGCGGCCCCGGGCCCTATGGCTACACCTTC. It encodes CASGPGPYGYTF.